These T cell receptor beta chains were read from a single sample in a study of persistence of HIV-infected CD4 T cells. For these TCRs, the target antigens are not known. The assay was immunoSEQ multiplex PCR, and TCRdb's table has in-frame clones only and misses some. This sample yields tens of thousands of clones, of which more than 75% are seen a single time; around 6.6% belongs to the top ten. The sample consisted of CD4+ T cells sorted from PBMCs after roughly 18-hour stimulation, taken from a patient who received antiretroviral therapy. Receptors were obtained from an adult woman with HIV who was CMV-seropositive. Both conserved end residues are part of each CDR3. D genes are given only for firm matches. Only part of the rows carry a size: once, few, many, or a class if the clone is expanded.

clone size | J gene | D gene | V gene | CDR3 protein | CDR3 DNA
once | TRBJ2-7 | TRBD1 | TRBV10-2 | CASRPGQGSVYEQYF | TGCGCCAGCAGGCCGGGACAGGGTTCGGTCTACGAGCAGTACTTC
. | TRBJ1-2 | TRBD1 | TRBV19 | CAGQGGDYGYTF | TGTGCCGGACAGGGTGGTGACTATGGCTACACCTTC
. | TRBJ2-2 | . | TRBV29-1 | CSAGSVGELFF | TGCAGCGCCGGGTCCGTTGGGGAGCTGTTTTTT
. | TRBJ1-5 | . | TRBV15 | CATSRAGVGNQPQHF | TGTGCCACCAGCAGAGCAGGGGTAGGGAATCAGCCCCAGCATTTT
. | TRBJ1-2 | TRBD1 | TRBV7-9 | CASRRDRGSGYTF | TGTGCCAGCAGGAGGGACAGGGGGTCTGGCTACACCTTC
. | TRBJ2-2 | TRBD2 | TRBV27 | CASSEGGSGVGELFF | TGTGCCAGCAGTGAGGGAGGGTCAGGCGTCGGGGAGCTGTTTTTT
. | TRBJ1-3 | . | TRBV3-1/TRBV3-2 | CASSRQGTGNTIYF | TGTGCCAGCAGCCGCCAGGGAACTGGAAACACCATATATTTT
few | TRBJ2-5 | TRBD2 | TRBV18 | CASSPGTSGKETQYF | TGTGCCAGCTCACCAGGGACTAGCGGGAAAGAGACCCAGTACTTC
few | TRBJ1-1 | . | TRBV2 | CASRFNQGNTEAFF | TGTGCCAGCAGATTCAATCAGGGGAACACTGAAGCTTTCTTT
. | TRBJ2-2 | TRBD1 | TRBV7-8 | CASSLPTGGNTGELFF | TGTGCCAGCAGCTTACCGACAGGGGGTAACACCGGGGAGCTGTTTTTT
. | TRBJ2-1 | . | TRBV21-1 | CASSKGCHNEQFF | TGTGCCAGCAGCAAGGGCTGCCACAATGAGCAGTTCTTC
. | TRBJ2-5 | TRBD1 | TRBV30 | CAWRYRGIQETQYF | TGTGCCTGGAGGTACAGGGGGATACAAGAGACCCAGTACTTC
. | TRBJ1-5 | . | TRBV9 | CASSPAEGQPQHF | TGTGCCAGCAGCCCAGCCGAGGGACAGCCCCAGCATTTT
. | TRBJ2-6 | TRBD1 | TRBV2 | CASRYRGAGANVLTF | TGTGCCAGCAGGTACAGGGGGGCTGGGGCCAACGTCCTGACTTTC
. | TRBJ1-3 | . | TRBV3-1/TRBV3-2 | CASSQLGGGTSGNTIYF | TGTGCCAGCAGCCAACTCGGGGGGGGGACCTCTGGAAACACCATATATTTT
. | TRBJ1-2 | TRBD1 | TRBV28 | CASRTVAAGGAYGYTF | TGTGCCAGCAGGACTGTGGCGGCAGGGGGCGCGTATGGCTACACCTTC
. | TRBJ1-2 | . | TRBV20-1 | CSAREGYGYTF | TGCAGTGCTAGAGAAGGCTATGGCTACACCTTC
. | TRBJ2-1 | TRBD2 | TRBV18 | CASSPKTSGRAGEQFF | TGTGCCAGCTCACCTAAGACTAGCGGGAGGGCTGGTGAGCAGTTCTTC